A selection of T cell receptor beta chains follows, all from one sample in a study of T cells expressing NK-cell markers. TCRdb re-called the 5' RACE reads; every CDR3 protein appears as one record, without DNA. The table for this sample gives roughly 430,000 distinct CDR3 sequences. Sequencing was done on a sample of blood T cells: a sorted CD56 or NKG2C T cell subset, CD4+ or CD8+ T cells, or bulk PBMC T cells (not recorded which). Source of these receptors: a woman between 18 and 75 years old in good health. Each CDR3 is given with its conserved first and last residue.

TRBJ2-2,TRBV9,CASSAPGGTNTGELFF
TRBJ2-2,TRBV7-9,CASSFEGAIGELFF
TRBJ2-5,TRBV5-1,CASTPGSGVQETQYF
TRBJ2-7,TRBV5-1,CASSSGAGPYEQYF
TRBJ2-1,TRBV28,CASIDPGTEQFF
TRBJ2-1,TRBV6-1,CASAGGKYNEQFF
TRBJ1-4,TRBV7-2,CASSPRRTGGDEKLFF
TRBJ1-4,TRBV29-1,CSGMTGGTEKLFF
TRBJ2-5,TRBV6-1,CASSETRGLAGETQYF
TRBJ2-4,TRBV20-1,CSARGEQGFYIQYF
TRBJ2-7,TRBV29-1,CSVVGGLSSYEQYF
TRBJ1-1,TRBV5-1,CASSTTPPNTEAFF
TRBJ1-4,TRBV30,CAWSRIRADNEKLFF